This TCR beta chain was observed in a study of T cell changes during pregnancy in multiple sclerosis. The ends lost 7 bases at V and 6 bases at J; junction bases unmatched: 5. The CDR3 is 12 residues long. Germline values: CDR1 MNHNS, CDR2 SASEGT. The method was immunoSEQ multiplex PCR; TCRdb's version includes in-frame clones alone and lacks a portion of them. This sample has roughly 59,000 clones, with under 95% found just once. The chain couples TRBV6-1 to TRBJ1-2, with 7 bases identical to TRBD1. This specimen consisted of peripheral blood, obtained in the third trimester of pregnancy. The source of this sequence is a female donor in good health, enrolled as a control in a pregnancy study. The CDR3 DNA reads TGTGCCAGCAAGATAGGGGGCGATGGCTACACCTTC. Its protein product is CASKIGGDGYTF.